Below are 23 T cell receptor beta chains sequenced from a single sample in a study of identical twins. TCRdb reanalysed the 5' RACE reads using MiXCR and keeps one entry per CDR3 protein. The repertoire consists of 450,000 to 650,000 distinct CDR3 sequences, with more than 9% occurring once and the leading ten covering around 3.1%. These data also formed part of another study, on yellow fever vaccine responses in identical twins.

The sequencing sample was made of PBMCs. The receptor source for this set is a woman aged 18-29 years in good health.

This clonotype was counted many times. CDR3 sequence: CASSPGGMADTQYF. The CDR3 region has the DNA TGTGCCAGCAGCCCCGGGGGGATGGCAGATACGCAGTATTTT. The chain recombines TRBV7-2 with TRBJ2-3; 7 bases fit TRBD2. The CDR3 spans 14 residues. Trimming removed 5 bases from V and 4 bases from J; junction bases left unmatched: 6. The germline V gene encodes CDR1 SGHTA and CDR2 FQGNSA.

The CDR3 is CASSYLLSPTGVREQYF. DNA of the CDR3: TGTGCCAGCAGTTACCTCCTGAGCCCTACAGGGGTGCGCGAGCAGTACTTC. The chain has TRBV6-5 and TRBJ2-7; 7 bases line up with TRBD1. J was trimmed by 6 bases and V by 2 bases; bases with no gene match: 16. This CDR3 contains 17 residues. Germline V gene lookup returns CDR1 MNHEY and CDR2 SVGAGI.

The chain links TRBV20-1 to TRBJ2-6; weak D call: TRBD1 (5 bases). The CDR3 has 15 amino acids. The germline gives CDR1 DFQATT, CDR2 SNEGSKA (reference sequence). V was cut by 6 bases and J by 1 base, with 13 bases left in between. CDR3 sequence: CSADQSGSGANVLTF. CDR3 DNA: TGCAGTGCCGACCAATCAGGGTCTGGGGCCAACGTCCTGACTTTC.

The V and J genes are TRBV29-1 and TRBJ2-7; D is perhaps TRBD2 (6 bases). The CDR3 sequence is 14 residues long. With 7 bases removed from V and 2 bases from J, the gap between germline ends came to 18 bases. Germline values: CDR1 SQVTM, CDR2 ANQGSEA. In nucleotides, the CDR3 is TGCAGCGCCGCCCCGGGGAGGTCAACCTACGAGCAGTACTTC. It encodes CSAAPGRSTYEQYF.

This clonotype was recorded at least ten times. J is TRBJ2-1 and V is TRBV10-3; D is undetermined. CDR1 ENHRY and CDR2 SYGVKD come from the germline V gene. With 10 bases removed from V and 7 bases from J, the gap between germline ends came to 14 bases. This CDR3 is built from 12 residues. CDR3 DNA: TGTGCCACCGGAGCTAGGACGAATGAGCAGTTCTTC. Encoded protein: CATGARTNEQFF.

CDR3 protein: CASSLQGVNTGELFF. DNA of the CDR3: TGTGCCAGTAGTTTACAGGGGGTAAACACCGGGGAGCTGTTTTTT. The gene calls are TRBV19 and TRBJ2-2; 8 bases fit TRBD1. The length of the CDR3 is 15 residues. V lost 5 bases, J lost 2 bases, and 4 bases stayed unmatched. In germline, CDR1 is LNHDA, CDR2 SQIVND (reference sequence).

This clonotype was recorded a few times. The CDR3, as DNA: TGCGCCAGCAGCTTGGCGGCGGACCGAGGGGATACGCAGTATTTT. Encoded protein: CASSLAADRGDTQYF. J is TRBJ2-3 and V is TRBV5-1, with D possibly TRBD2 on 5 matching bases. Germline V gives CDR1 SGHRS, CDR2 YFSETQ. The CDR3 is 15 residues long. V lost 0 bases and J lost 6, with 14 bases in between. Together with reference TRBV5-1 and TRBJ2-3, the CDR3 gives the full variable domain: KAGVTQTPRYLIKTRGQQVTLSCSPISGHRSVSWYQQTPGQGLQFLFEYFSETQRNKGNFPGRFSGRQFSNSRSEMNVSTLELGDSALYLCASSLAADRGDTQYFGPGTRLTVL.

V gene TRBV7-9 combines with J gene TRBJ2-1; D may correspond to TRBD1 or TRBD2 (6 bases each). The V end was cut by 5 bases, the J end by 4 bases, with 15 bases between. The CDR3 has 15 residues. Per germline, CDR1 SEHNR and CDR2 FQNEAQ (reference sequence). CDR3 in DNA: TGTGCCAGCAGCCCGCGGGACACGGTTTACAATGAGCAGTTCTTC. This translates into CASSPRDTVYNEQFF.

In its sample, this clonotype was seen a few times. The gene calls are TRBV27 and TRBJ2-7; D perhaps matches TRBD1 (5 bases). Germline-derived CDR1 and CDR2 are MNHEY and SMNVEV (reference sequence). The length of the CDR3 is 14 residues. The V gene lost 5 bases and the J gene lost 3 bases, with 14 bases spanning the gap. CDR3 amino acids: CASSRTQGGYEQYF. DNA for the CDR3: TGTGCCAGCAGTCGGACCCAGGGCGGCTACGAGCAGTACTTC.

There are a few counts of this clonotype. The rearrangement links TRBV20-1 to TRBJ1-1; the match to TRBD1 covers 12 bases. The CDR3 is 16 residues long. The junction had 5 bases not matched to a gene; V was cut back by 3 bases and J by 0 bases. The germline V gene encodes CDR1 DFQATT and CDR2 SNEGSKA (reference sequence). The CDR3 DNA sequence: TGCAGTGCTAGCCGGGACAGGGGGCTGGTGAACACTGAAGCTTTCTTT. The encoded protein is CSASRDRGLVNTEAFF.

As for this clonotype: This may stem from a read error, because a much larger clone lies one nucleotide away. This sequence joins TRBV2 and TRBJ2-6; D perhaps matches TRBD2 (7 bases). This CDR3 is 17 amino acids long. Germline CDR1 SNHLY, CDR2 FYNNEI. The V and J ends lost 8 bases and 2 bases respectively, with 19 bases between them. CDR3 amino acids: CASCIGGVKAGANVLTF. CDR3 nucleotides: TGTGCCAGCTGCATAGGGGGGGTCAAGGCTGGGGCCAACGTCCTGACTTTC.

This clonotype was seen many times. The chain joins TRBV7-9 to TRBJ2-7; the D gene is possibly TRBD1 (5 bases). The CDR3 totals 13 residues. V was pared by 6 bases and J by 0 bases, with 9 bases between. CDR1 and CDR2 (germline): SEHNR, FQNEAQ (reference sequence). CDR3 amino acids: CASSTGPSYEQYF. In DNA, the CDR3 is TGTGCCAGCAGTACAGGTCCCTCCTACGAGCAGTACTTC.

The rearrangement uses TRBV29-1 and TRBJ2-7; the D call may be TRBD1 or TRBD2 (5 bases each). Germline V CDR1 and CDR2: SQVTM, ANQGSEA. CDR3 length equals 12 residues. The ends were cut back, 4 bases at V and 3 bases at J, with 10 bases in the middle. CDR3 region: CSVGWGYYEQYF. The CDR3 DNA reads TGCAGCGTTGGCTGGGGGTACTACGAGCAGTACTTC.

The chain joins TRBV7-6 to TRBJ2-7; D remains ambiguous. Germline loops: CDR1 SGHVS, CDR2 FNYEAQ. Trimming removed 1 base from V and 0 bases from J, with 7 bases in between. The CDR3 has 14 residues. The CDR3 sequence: CASSLDSYSYEQYF. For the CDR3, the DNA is TGTGCCAGCAGCTTAGACAGCTACTCCTACGAGCAGTACTTC.

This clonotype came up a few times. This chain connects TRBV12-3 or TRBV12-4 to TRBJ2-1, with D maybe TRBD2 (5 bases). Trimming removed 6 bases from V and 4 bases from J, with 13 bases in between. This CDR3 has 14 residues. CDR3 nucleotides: TGTGCCAGCAGATCGGGGAGCCAATACAATGAGCAGTTCTTC. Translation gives CASRSGSQYNEQFF.

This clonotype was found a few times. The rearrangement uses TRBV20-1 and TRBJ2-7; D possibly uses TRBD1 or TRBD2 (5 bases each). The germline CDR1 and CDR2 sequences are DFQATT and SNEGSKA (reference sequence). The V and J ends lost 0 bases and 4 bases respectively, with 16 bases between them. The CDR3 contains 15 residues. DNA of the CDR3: TGCAGTGCTAGAGATCTCGTTGAGGGGCTGTACGAGCAGTACTTC. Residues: CSARDLVEGLYEQYF.

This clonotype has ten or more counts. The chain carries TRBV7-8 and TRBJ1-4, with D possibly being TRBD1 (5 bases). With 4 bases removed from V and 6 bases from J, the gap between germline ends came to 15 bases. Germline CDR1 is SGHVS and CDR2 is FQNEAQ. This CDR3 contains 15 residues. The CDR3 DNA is TGTGCCAGCAGCTCTCTAACGGACAAATATGAAAAACTGTTTTTT. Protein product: CASSSLTDKYEKLFF.

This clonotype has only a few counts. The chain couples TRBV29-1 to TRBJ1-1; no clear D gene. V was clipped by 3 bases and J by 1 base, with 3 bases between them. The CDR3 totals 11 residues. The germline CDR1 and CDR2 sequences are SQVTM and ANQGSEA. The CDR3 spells CSVEKNTEAFF. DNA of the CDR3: TGCAGCGTTGAGAAGAACACTGAAGCTTTCTTT.

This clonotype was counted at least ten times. The CDR3 here is CASSMRAGGDEKLFF. The CDR3 bases are TGCGCCAGCAGTATGAGGGCAGGGGGCGATGAAAAACTGTTTTTT. The chain couples TRBV5-1 to TRBJ1-4, with TRBD1 identical over 8 bases. The CDR3 consists of 15 residues. V trimming: 5 bases; J trimming: 6 bases; junction bases outside the gene matches: 9. CDR1 is SGHRS and CDR2 is YFSETQ in the germline V gene.

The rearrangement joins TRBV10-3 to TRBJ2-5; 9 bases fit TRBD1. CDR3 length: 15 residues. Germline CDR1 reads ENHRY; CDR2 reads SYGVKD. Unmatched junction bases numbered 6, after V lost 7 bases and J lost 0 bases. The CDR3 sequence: CAINPGQGYQETQYF. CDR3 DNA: TGTGCCATCAATCCGGGACAGGGCTACCAAGAGACCCAGTACTTC.

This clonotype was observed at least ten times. The CDR3 DNA follows: TGCAGTGCCAGCCCCGGGACAGCCGATAATTCACCCCTCCACTTT. It translates to CSASPGTADNSPLHF. The V call is TRBV20-1, the J call TRBJ1-6, with 7 bases fitting TRBD1. With 6 bases clipped from V and 5 bases from J, the junction kept 10 bases outside the gene matches. The CDR3 extends over 15 amino acids. The germline V gene has CDR1 DFQATT and CDR2 SNEGSKA (reference sequence).

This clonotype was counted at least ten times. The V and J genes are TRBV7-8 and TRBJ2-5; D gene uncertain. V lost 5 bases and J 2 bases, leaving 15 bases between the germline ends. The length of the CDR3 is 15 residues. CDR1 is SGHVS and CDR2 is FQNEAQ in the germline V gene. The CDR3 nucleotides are TGTGCCAGCAGCCAGACACTGATAGATCAAGAGACCCAGTACTTC. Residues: CASSQTLIDQETQYF.

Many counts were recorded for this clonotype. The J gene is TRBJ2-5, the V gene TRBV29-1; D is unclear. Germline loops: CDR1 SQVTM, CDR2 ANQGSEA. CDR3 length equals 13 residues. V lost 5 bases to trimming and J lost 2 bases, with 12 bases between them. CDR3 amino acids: CSVPWTLQETQYF. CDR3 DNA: TGCAGCGTTCCCTGGACCTTACAAGAGACCCAGTACTTC.